The table lists the clone carrying this T cell receptor (beta chain) with many counts. J lost 0 bases, V lost 4 bases, and 2 bases had no gene match. CDR3 length equals 14 residues. Germline lookup yields CDR1 SNHLY and CDR2 FYNNEI. Both TCR beta VDJ combination and CDR3 sequence profiling were carried out. Genomic DNA was the template for this profiling. TCRdb reprocessed the reads with MiXCR, giving one entry per CDR3 protein. The data hold approximately 190,000 distinct CDR3 sequences, with nearly 50% observed a single time. Before being chosen for sequencing, patients had shown CD8+CD57+ cell expansion by flow cytometry. These data originate in a study of CD8+CD57+ T cells in acquired aplastic anemia.

The source material was sorted CD4+, CD8+, or CD8+CD57+ T cells (not recorded which) from PBMCs. The rearrangement links TRBV2 to TRBJ1-2, with TRBD1 identical over 7 bases. The sequence was obtained from a human donor with aplastic anemia. The CDR3 DNA sequence: TGTGCCAGCAGTGTCCAGGGGGCTAACTATGGCTACACCTTC. Protein product: CASSVQGANYGYTF.